The table lists the clone carrying this T cell receptor (beta chain) with a few counts. Its antigen remains unknown. The table came from immunoSEQ multiplex PCR; TCRdb's copy has only in-frame clones and leaves some out. The table includes around 990,000 clones, around 77% detected once. This specimen comes from a study of shared clonotypes between healthy human individuals. Findings of the study overall: Non-shared clonotypes had lower generation probabilities than clonotypes shared by all four sorted-subset donors.

V was cut by 0 bases and J by 7 bases, with 15 bases left in between. CDR1 and CDR2 from the germline V gene are LGHNA and YNFKEQ. CDR3 size: 16 residues. The sequencing sample was made of memory CD4+ T cells from PBMCs. Subset here: CD45RA-negative fraction. The TCR originated in a young man in good health. Some clones in this sample may be carry-over from other donors' samples. This chain uses TRBV4-2 with TRBJ1-4, with D possibly being TRBD1 (5 bases). CDR3 bases: TGTGCCAGCAGCCAAGATCGCCCTCGGGGGGGTGAAAAACTGTTTTTT. Translation gives CASSQDRPRGGEKLFF.